This T cell receptor beta chain derives from a study of blood T cell repertoires in COVID-19. About the research overall: Nucleic acid was either cDNA or gDNA, and it came from T cells, B-cell-depleted T cells, or PBMCs.

Assay used: immunoSEQ multiplex PCR; TCRdb lists only in-frame clones, some missing. Of more than 110,000 clones listed, about 84% are singletons. Germline trimming cut 7 bases from V and 5 bases from J; bases unmatched to any gene: 4. Germline loops: CDR1 SQVTM, CDR2 ANQGSEA. This CDR3 has 11 amino acids. The chain carries TRBV29-1 and TRBJ1-2; 7 nucleotides align to TRBD1. Source material: peripheral blood. The receptor was derived from a woman aged 80 or over in a cohort sampled during active or convalescent COVID-19. CDR3 sequence: CSATGVYGYTF. For the CDR3, the DNA is TGCAGCGCTACAGGGGTATATGGCTACACCTTC.